The 29 T cell receptor beta chains below were found in one sample sequenced in a study of blood T cells in healthy people across ages. Primed by a sample-barcoded 5' primer and a J-beta primer mix, a second PCR proceeded for roughly 6 to 12 cycles. TCRdb redid the calling of the 5' RACE reads with MiXCR, one entry per CDR3 protein. The data contain over a million distinct CDR3 sequences, 35% to 55% of them seen just once; the ten biggest clones take up under 20%. What was sequenced was blood. These receptors originate from a woman aged 55-70 years in good health.

This clonotype was seen a few times. The chain combines TRBV5-1 with TRBJ2-5, with 7 bases lining up with TRBD2. The last part of the DNA fits TRBJ2-7 better; the J call may be wrong. The germline V gene encodes CDR1 SGHRS and CDR2 YFSETQ. The CDR3 contains 14 residues. CDR3 sequence reads: CASSLEAGTTEQYF. DNA of the CDR3: TGCGCCAGCAGCTTGGAGGCCGGGACTACCGAGCAGTACTTC.

The table lists this clonotype with many counts. The genes are TRBV29-1 and TRBJ2-7, with D tentatively TRBD2 (5 bases). The length of the CDR3 is 15 residues. CDR1 is SQVTM, CDR2 ANQGSEA, per germline. The V gene lost 2 bases and the J gene lost 0 bases, with 14 bases spanning the gap. The CDR3, as DNA: TGCAGCGTTGAATGGGGAGACAATGCCTCCTACGAGCAGTACTTC. Translated: CSVEWGDNASYEQYF.

The chain combines TRBV7-3 with TRBJ2-4; either TRBD1 or TRBD2 may supply D (5 bases each). The DNA end is a closer match to TRBJ2-7, so the J assignment may be wrong. The CDR3 totals 16 residues. Germline V CDR1 and CDR2: SGHTA, FQGTGA. The CDR3, as DNA: TGTGCCAGCAGCAACCCCCCCCGTGTGTGGGACCGCGAGCAGTACTTC. Amino acid sequence: CASSNPPRVWDREQYF.

This clonotype turned up a few times. V gene TRBV11-2 combines with J gene TRBJ2-7; 7 nucleotides match TRBD1. The germline CDR1 and CDR2 sequences are SGHAT and FQNNGV. The CDR3 runs 14 residues. Trimming took 5 bases from V and 3 from J; bases not matched to a gene: 7. For the CDR3, the DNA is TGTGCCAGCAGCAACCGGGACAGAAACTACGAGCAGTACTTC. It encodes CASSNRDRNYEQYF.

The V call is TRBV6-5, the J call TRBJ2-2, with 8 positions matching TRBD1. The length of the CDR3 is 16 residues. Germline V CDR1 and CDR2: MNHEY, SVGAGI. V lost 7 bases and J lost 3; bases outside the gene matches: 10. In DNA form, the CDR3 reads TGTGCCAGCAAAAAGTGGACAGGGAGCGACACCGGGGAGCTGTTTTTT. It yields the protein CASKKWTGSDTGELFF.

The chain carries TRBV18 and TRBJ2-7; tentative D call: TRBD1 (5 bases). CDR1 and CDR2 (germline): KGHSH, LQKENI. V dropped 3 bases and J dropped 3 bases, with 9 bases sitting between them. The CDR3 sequence is 13 residues long. CDR3 loop: CASSPPGYYEQYF. CDR3 nucleotide sequence: TGTGCCAGCTCACCCCCAGGGTACTACGAGCAGTACTTC.

The rearrangement links TRBV20-1 to TRBJ2-1; 7 nucleotides align to TRBD2. The germline V gene has CDR1 DFQATT and CDR2 SNEGSKA (reference sequence). CDR3 length equals 15 residues. Trimming cost V 6 bases and J 0 bases; bases outside gene matches: 8. CDR3: CSAPPSGRSYNEQFF. The DNA for the CDR3 is TGCAGTGCGCCGCCTAGCGGACGCTCCTACAATGAGCAGTTCTTC.

The rearrangement joins TRBV2 to TRBJ2-1, with a possible D match to TRBD2 (5 bases). Looked up from germline, CDR1 is SNHLY and CDR2 is FYNNEI. The CDR3 extends over 14 amino acids. V was shortened by 2 bases and J by 7 bases, with 12 bases between the two germline ends. The CDR3: CASSESVLGNEQFF. Here the CDR3 DNA reads TGTGCCAGCAGTGAATCCGTACTAGGGAATGAGCAGTTCTTC. Combining the CDR3 with reference TRBV2 and TRBJ2-1 gives the whole variable domain EPEVTQTPSHQVTQMGQEVILRCVPISNHLYFYWYRQILGQKVEFLVSFYNNEISEKSEIFDDQFSVERPDGSNFTLKIRSTKLEDSAMYFCASSESVLGNEQFFGPGTRLTVL.

In its sample, this clonotype was seen a few times. The chain has TRBV6-1 and TRBJ1-2; possibly TRBD1 for D (5 bases). The CDR3 has 15 amino acids. The germline V and J ends were trimmed by 2 bases and 4 bases, with 14 bases remaining between them. The germline CDR1 and CDR2 sequences are MNHNS and SASEGT. The CDR3 here is CASSESSGDFYGYTF. The CDR3 region has the DNA TGTGCCAGCAGTGAAAGTTCGGGGGACTTCTATGGCTACACCTTC.

This clonotype has a handful of counts. This sequence joins TRBV27 and TRBJ1-2, with D maybe TRBD1 (6 bases). This CDR3 comprises 14 residues. With 2 bases removed from V and 11 bases from J, the gap between germline ends came to 18 bases. Per germline, CDR1 MNHEY and CDR2 SMNVEV (reference sequence). The CDR3 nucleotides are TGTGCCAGCAGTTTAGCCCCAGGGGCAAGGGGTTACACCTTC. It yields the protein CASSLAPGARGYTF.

The chain couples TRBV6-5 to TRBJ1-5; no reliable D call. The CDR3 loop spans 18 amino acids. Trimming shortened V by 1 base and J by 1 base, and 17 bases separated the two germline ends. Germline-derived CDR1 and CDR2 are MNHEY and SVGAGI. The CDR3: CASSYFPGLGESNQPQHF. The CDR3, as DNA: TGTGCCAGCAGTTACTTCCCAGGCTTAGGAGAGAGCAATCAGCCCCAGCATTTT.

A few counts support this clonotype. This chain links TRBV20-1 with TRBJ2-7, with D hard to call. The CDR3 length is 15 residues. Germline V CDR1 and CDR2: DFQATT, SNEGSKA (reference sequence). The ends were cut back, 0 bases at V and 3 bases at J, with 15 bases in the middle. The CDR3 coding sequence is TGCAGTGCTAGAGATGGAAGCGAACAGCGCTACGAGCAGTACTTC. Its protein is CSARDGSEQRYEQYF.

The chain couples TRBV20-1 to TRBJ2-3; perhaps TRBD2 as D (6 bases). Germline lookup yields CDR1 DFQATT and CDR2 SNEGSKA (reference sequence). The CDR3 length is 12 residues. V was pared by 3 bases and J by 7 bases, with 11 bases between. The CDR3 bases are TGCAGTGCTAGCGGGAGAGGGAATACGCAGTATTTT. This gives the protein CSASGRGNTQYF.

The table lists this clonotype with a few counts. The chain links TRBV27 to TRBJ2-3, with 8 bases identical to TRBD1. V lost 0 bases and J lost 13; bases outside the gene matches: 6. The CDR3 is 13 residues long. The germline V gene has CDR1 MNHEY and CDR2 SMNVEV (reference sequence). CDR3 coding DNA: TGTGCCAGCAGTTTATCACTGGACAGGGTAAAGTATTTT. This codes for CASSLSLDRVKYF.

This clonotype came up a few times. V and J are TRBV28 and TRBJ2-7, with D perhaps being TRBD1 or TRBD2 (5 bases each). V gave up 6 bases and J gave up 0 bases, with 9 bases separating them. The CDR3 is 13 residues long. Germline CDR1 reads MDHEN; CDR2 reads SYDVKM. CDR3 nucleotides: TGTGCCAGCAGGGGGGAGAGCTCCTACGAGCAGTACTTC. Translating it yields CASRGESSYEQYF.

The V call is TRBV6-5, the J call TRBJ2-3, with D perhaps assigned TRBD1 or TRBD2 (5 bases each). This CDR3 is built from 13 residues. Trimming cost V 4 bases and J 5 bases, with 10 bases left between them. Germline V CDR1 and CDR2: MNHEY, SVGAGI. The CDR3 nucleotides read TGTGCCAGCAGTTGGCAGGGAGTAGATACGCAGTATTTT. Amino acid sequence: CASSWQGVDTQYF.

This rearrangement joins TRBV27 to TRBJ2-5; 8 nucleotides agree with TRBD2. Per germline, CDR1 MNHEY and CDR2 SMNVEV (reference sequence). CDR3 size: 16 residues. The V and J ends lost 5 bases and 5 bases, in that order; junction bases with no gene match: 13. The DNA for the CDR3 is TGTGCCAGCAGTCCCGGTGGGACGCGGGGGGACGAGACCCAGTACTTC. It encodes CASSPGGTRGDETQYF.

The chain carries TRBV5-1 and TRBJ2-3, with a tentative D call TRBD1 (5 bases). This CDR3 has 15 residues. Between the trimmed V and J ends, which lost 4 bases and 3 bases, there was a span of 15 bases. Germline V CDR1 and CDR2: SGHRS, YFSETQ. CDR3 sequence reads: CASSGTDRRTDTQYF. CDR3 nucleotides: TGCGCCAGCAGCGGAACAGACAGAAGAACAGATACGCAGTATTTT.

The chain combines TRBV7-8 with TRBJ2-3, with 13 nucleotides matching TRBD2. The germline V gene has CDR1 SGHVS and CDR2 FQNEAQ. This CDR3 is 18 amino acids long. The J segment lost 5 bases and the V segment lost 2 bases, leaving 10 bases of the junction unmatched. CDR3 loop: CASSLTQGLAGALDTQYF. The CDR3 DNA reads TGTGCCAGCAGCTTAACACAAGGACTAGCGGGAGCCTTAGATACGCAGTATTTT.

A remark on this clonotype: Given a much more abundant clone one base away, this may be a read error. The chain links TRBV6-1 to TRBJ2-7, with D possibly matching TRBD1 (6 bases). The CDR3 covers 14 residues. V dropped 8 bases and J dropped 0 bases, with 14 bases sitting between them. Germline values: CDR1 MNHNS, CDR2 SASEGT. The DNA of the CDR3 is TGTGCCAGCCGGGGAAAGACAGGCTCCTACGAGCAGTACTTC. Translated: CASRGKTGSYEQYF.

A single count supports this clonotype. The CDR3 region has the DNA TGCAGTGCTACCCGACTAGCGGGAGTGACAGATACGCAGTATTTT. Residues: CSATRLAGVTDTQYF. The chain links TRBV20-1 to TRBJ2-3, with 12 bases identical to TRBD2. The CDR3 covers 15 residues. With V trimmed by 4 bases and J by 3 bases, 5 bases remained unmatched. Germline V gene data show CDR1 as DFQATT and CDR2 as SNEGSKA (reference sequence).

This clonotype has more than one count but fewer than ten. The gene calls are TRBV12-3 or TRBV12-4 and TRBJ2-1; TRBD1 aligns across 11 bases. V gave up 5 bases and J gave up 9 bases; unmatched junction bases: 6. This CDR3 is 14 amino acids long. The CDR3 DNA reads as TGTGCCAGCAGTAACCGGGACAGGGGGAGTGAGCAGTTCTTC. Encoded protein: CASSNRDRGSEQFF.

This clonotype has more than one count but fewer than ten. The chain carries TRBV6-4 and TRBJ2-1, with 10 positions matching TRBD2. Germline lookup yields CDR1 MRHNA and CDR2 SNTAGT. The CDR3 extends over 15 amino acids. Trimming cost V 6 bases and J 3 bases; bases outside gene matches: 5. The CDR3 region has the DNA TGTGCCAGCAGCCCCAAGCGGGAGGGCTACAATGAGCAGTTCTTC. It yields the protein CASSPKREGYNEQFF.

The genes are TRBV20-1 and TRBJ2-5; TRBD2 matches 9 bases. J gave up 11 bases and V 3 bases, and 19 bases lay outside the gene matches. The CDR3 consists of 16 residues. In germline, CDR1 is DFQATT, CDR2 SNEGSKA (reference sequence). The CDR3 sequence is CSARRLIAGVLNEQYF. The CDR3 coding sequence is TGCAGTGCTAGGAGGCTGATAGCGGGAGTTCTCAATGAGCAGTACTTC.

This sequence joins TRBV11-3 and TRBJ2-5; D is unclear. Trimming took off 0 bases at V and 10 bases at J, with 9 bases between the two ends. Germline V gene sequence: CDR1 SGHNT, CDR2 YENEEA. This CDR3 is 12 amino acids long. The CDR3 coding sequence is TGTGCCAGCAGCTTAGATGATGGCAGCCAGTACTTC. Translated, it gives CASSLDDGSQYF.

The chain has TRBV20-1 and TRBJ2-5, with 9 bases aligning to TRBD2. TRBJ2-4 matches the DNA end more closely, so the J call is doubtful. The CDR3 runs to 17 residues. From germline, CDR1 is DFQATT and CDR2 SNEGSKA (reference sequence). This CDR3 reads CSASAGFSAGGTDIQYF. CDR3 nucleotides: TGCAGTGCTAGCGCGGGATTTTCGGCGGGAGGGACGGACATTCAGTACTTC.

This clonotype was recorded once. V gene TRBV9 combines with J gene TRBJ2-3; TRBD2 matches 8 bases. Germline V gene sequence: CDR1 SGDLS, CDR2 YYNGEE. The CDR3 runs 15 residues. With V trimmed by 3 bases and J by 5 bases, 8 bases remained unmatched. CDR3: CASSGSGTSGDTQYF. CDR3 nucleotide sequence: TGTGCCAGCAGCGGTAGCGGGACGTCCGGAGATACGCAGTATTTT.

About this clonotype: One base away lies a much larger clone, so this may be a sequencing read error. V gene TRBV11-2 combines with J gene TRBJ2-4; D is perhaps TRBD1 (6 bases). The J call could be wrong; TRBJ2-7 is a better fit for the DNA end. The CDR3 runs 14 residues. The V gene's germline CDR1 is SGHAT and CDR2 FQNNGV. CDR3 sequence (DNA): TGTGTCAGCACCAGAAACAGGGTTCCCTACGAGCAGTACTTC. Amino acid sequence: CVSTRNRVPYEQYF.

This clonotype was observed a handful of times. The chain uses TRBV12-3 or TRBV12-4 and TRBJ1-2; 8 nucleotides line up with TRBD1. V shed 5 bases and J 3 bases; nucleotides not matched to a gene: 5. The CDR3 loop spans 14 amino acids. The CDR3 spells CASSPQGADYGYTF. CDR3 coding DNA: TGTGCCAGCAGTCCCCAGGGGGCCGACTATGGCTACACCTTC.